These T cell receptor beta chains were read from a single sample in a study of response to subunit inactivated influenza vaccine. TCRdb used MiXCR to reprocess the RT-PCR reads, holding one entry per CDR3 protein. This table has 500,000 to 600,000 distinct CDR3 sequences, about 15% appearing once. The sample here was PBMCs from blood, taken 12 days after vaccination. These receptors came from a man over 45 who received an inactivated influenza vaccine. Both conserved end residues are part of each CDR3. Rows give clone size only sometimes, using once, few, many, or a class for an expanded clone.

TRBV15	many	TRBJ2-7	CATSRDLGQAYEQYF
TRBV5-1	-	TRBJ2-5	CASSFSQGDQETQYF
TRBV7-8	few	TRBJ1-2	CASSPSDTNYGYTF
TRBV2	-	TRBJ2-7	CASNEGTHEQYF
TRBV4-2	few	TRBJ1-5	CASSVSGGFNQPQHF
TRBV7-6	-	TRBJ2-2	CASSSGLAGGAYTGELFF
TRBV9	-	TRBJ2-1	CASSVLAGGPVEQFF
TRBV3-1	few	TRBJ2-1	CASSQYSPGDHYNEQFF
TRBV10-3	many	TRBJ2-5	CAISESVGPQETQYF
TRBV20-1	many	TRBJ2-5	CSASSLTRLSRGETQYF
TRBV20-1	-	TRBJ2-7	CSALAGGDEQYF
TRBV5-1	-	TRBJ2-2	CASSWETNTGELFF
TRBV29-1	-	TRBJ2-7	CSVSQWGSSYEQYF
TRBV6-2/TRBV6-3	-	TRBJ2-3	CASRKPGTSGKDTQYF
TRBV5-4	few	TRBJ2-1	CASSLDTGQINEQFF
TRBV7-9	many	TRBJ1-1	CASSLDKGADEAFF
TRBV9	-	TRBJ1-2	CASSIRDRGSYGYTF
TRBV5-1	many	TRBJ2-7	CASSFDKYEQYF
TRBV18	-	TRBJ2-5	CASSPPYNTETQYF
TRBV20-1	few	TRBJ1-4	CSAPARDRGNEKLFF
TRBV7-9	-	TRBJ2-1	CASSLGAGGINEQFF
TRBV12-3/TRBV12-4	few	TRBJ2-1	CASSFGGTPYDEQFF
TRBV5-1	-	TRBJ2-7	CASSLAQREYEQYF
TRBV9	-	TRBJ1-5	CASTRSDRAGEPQHF
TRBV7-9	-	TRBJ2-1	CASSRTGATYNEQFF
TRBV11-2	-	TRBJ2-3	CASSLSFSPLRSNTDTQYF
TRBV5-6	-	TRBJ2-4	CASSRGTSGEVAKNIQYF
TRBV20-1	many	TRBJ2-7	CSARLPRLADYEQYF
TRBV7-2	-	TRBJ2-7	CASSSDGVRTYEQYF
TRBV5-1	many	TRBJ2-3	CASSDPILDTQYF
TRBV20-1	-	TRBJ2-7	CSARDHSSRTYEQYF
TRBV18	few	TRBJ1-1	CASSPRENTEAFF
TRBV18	few	TRBJ2-6	CAVVTGANVLTF
TRBV28	-	TRBJ2-7	CASSYLRGSYEQYF
TRBV18	once	TRBJ2-5	CASSRSPELETQYF
TRBV12-3/TRBV12-4	many	TRBJ2-7	CATTAGGIDEQYF
TRBV12-3/TRBV12-4	few	TRBJ2-1	CASSLQSGDEQFF
TRBV12-3/TRBV12-4	-	TRBJ1-6	CASTPSFGNSPLHF
TRBV5-6	many	TRBJ2-1	CASSLVTYNEQFF
TRBV24-1	-	TRBJ2-1	CATSDFPGGGIYNEQFF
TRBV2	few	TRBJ2-3	CASRNRGLAGEQDTQYF
TRBV6-1	-	TRBJ1-3	CASSPLWTTEIGNTIYF
TRBV20-1	-	TRBJ2-1	CSASGRTGAYNEQFF
TRBV12-3/TRBV12-4	-	TRBJ1-4	CASSPGQPNLKLFF
TRBV4-2	-	TRBJ2-1	CASSQLHTGGESYNEQFF
TRBV2	few	TRBJ2-7	CASRATSGGYYEQYF
TRBV20-1	-	TRBJ2-5	CSARIRGAFETQYF
TRBV28	-	TRBJ1-4	CASSLWTGGGKLFF
TRBV10-2	many	TRBJ1-6	CASSEGQGYSPLHF
TRBV18	-	TRBJ2-5	CASSPIRDETQYF
TRBV25-1	few	TRBJ2-7	CASSEGVAGAYEQYF
TRBV9	few	TRBJ2-5	CASSVDAGTQYF
TRBV28	-	TRBJ2-7	CASSNGLVPYEQYF
TRBV6-1	-	TRBJ1-2	CATRTGVGYGYTF
TRBV6-5	-	TRBJ2-1	CASSYSETGFNEQFF